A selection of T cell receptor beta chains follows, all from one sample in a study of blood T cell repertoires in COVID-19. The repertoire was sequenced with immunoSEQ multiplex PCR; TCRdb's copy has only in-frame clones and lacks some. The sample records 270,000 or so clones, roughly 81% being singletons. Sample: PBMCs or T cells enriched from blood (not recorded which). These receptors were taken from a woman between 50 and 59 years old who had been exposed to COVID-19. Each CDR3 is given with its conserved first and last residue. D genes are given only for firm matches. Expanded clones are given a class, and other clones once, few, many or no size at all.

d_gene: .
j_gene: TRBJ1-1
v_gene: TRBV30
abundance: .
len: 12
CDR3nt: TGTGCCTGGAGAGTGGGGGCCACTGAAGCTTTCTTT
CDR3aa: CAWRVGATEAFF

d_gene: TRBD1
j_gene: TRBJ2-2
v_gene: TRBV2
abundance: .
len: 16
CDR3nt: TGTGCCAGTCTACGAGGGGCAGGGGGTAACACCGGGGAGCTGTTTTTT
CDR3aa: CASLRGAGGNTGELFF

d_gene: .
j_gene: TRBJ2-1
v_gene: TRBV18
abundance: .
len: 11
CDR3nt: TGTGCCAGCTCCCTAGCCGATGAGCAGTTCTTC
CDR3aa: CASSLADEQFF

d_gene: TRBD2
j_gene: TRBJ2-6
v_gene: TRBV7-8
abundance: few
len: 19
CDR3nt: TGTGCCAGCAGCTTAGAGACTAGCGGGGTTCACTCTGGGGCCAACGTCCTGACTTTC
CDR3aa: CASSLETSGVHSGANVLTF

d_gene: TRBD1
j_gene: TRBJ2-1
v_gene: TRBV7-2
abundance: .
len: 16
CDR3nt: TGTGCCAGCAGCCCGCAGAGACAGGGCGACTACAATGAGCAGTTCTTC
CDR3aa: CASSPQRQGDYNEQFF

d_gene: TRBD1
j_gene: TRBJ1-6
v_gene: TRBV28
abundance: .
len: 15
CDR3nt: TGTGCCAGCAGTTTTGGACAGGCCTATAATTCACCCCTCCACTTT
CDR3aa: CASSFGQAYNSPLHF

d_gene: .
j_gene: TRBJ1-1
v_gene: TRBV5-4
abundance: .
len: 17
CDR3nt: TGTGCCAGCATCCGCCGATCTAGGGCCCCGGGAGGCACTGAAGCTTTCTTT
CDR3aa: CASIRRSRAPGGTEAFF

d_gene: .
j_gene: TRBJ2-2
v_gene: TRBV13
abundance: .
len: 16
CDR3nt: TGTGCCAGCAGCCCTCCGGCGGGGGCTCGGGCCGGGGAGCTGTTTTTT
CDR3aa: CASSPPAGARAGELFF

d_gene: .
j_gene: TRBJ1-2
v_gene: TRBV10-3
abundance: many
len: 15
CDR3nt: TGTGCCATCAGTGAGATGAACACCTCGAAGGGGGGCTACACCTTC
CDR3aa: CAISEMNTSKGGYTF

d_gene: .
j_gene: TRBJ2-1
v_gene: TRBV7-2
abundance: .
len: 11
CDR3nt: TGTGCCAGCAGCTTGAACAACGAGCAGTTCTTC
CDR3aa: CASSLNNEQFF

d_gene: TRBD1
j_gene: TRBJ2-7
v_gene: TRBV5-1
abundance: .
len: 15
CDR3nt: TGCGCCAGCAGCCTTCAAGGGGGCGTAAACTACGAGCAGTACTTC
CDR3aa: CASSLQGGVNYEQYF

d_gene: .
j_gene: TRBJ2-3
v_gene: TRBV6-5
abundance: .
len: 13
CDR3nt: TGTGCCAGCACCCTACTTGGCACAGATACGCAGTATTTT
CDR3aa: CASTLLGTDTQYF

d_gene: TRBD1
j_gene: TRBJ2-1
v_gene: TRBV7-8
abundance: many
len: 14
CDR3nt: TGTGCCAGCAGCTCACCCTTACAGGGGGATGAGCAGTTCTTC
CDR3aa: CASSSPLQGDEQFF

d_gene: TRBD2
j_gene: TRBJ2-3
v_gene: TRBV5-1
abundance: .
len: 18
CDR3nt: TGCGCCAGCAGCGCAAGGAACCCAGGACTAGCGAGCACAGATACGCAGTATTTT
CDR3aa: CASSARNPGLASTDTQYF

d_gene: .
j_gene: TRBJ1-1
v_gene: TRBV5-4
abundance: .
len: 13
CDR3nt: TGTGCCAGCAGCTCTACAGGGAACACTGAAGCTTTCTTT
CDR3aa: CASSSTGNTEAFF

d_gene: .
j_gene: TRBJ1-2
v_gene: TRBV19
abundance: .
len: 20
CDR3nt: TGTGCCAGTAGTATCTGGTACGGAAATCGGGACATGCCGACAAACTATGGCTACACCTTC
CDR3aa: CASSIWYGNRDMPTNYGYTF

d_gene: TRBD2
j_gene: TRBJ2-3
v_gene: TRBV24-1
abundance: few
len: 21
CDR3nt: TGTGCCACCAGTGATTTCTCGGGTAGCGGGGGCGGTTATTCTAGCACAGATACGCAGTATTTT
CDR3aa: CATSDFSGSGGGYSSTDTQYF

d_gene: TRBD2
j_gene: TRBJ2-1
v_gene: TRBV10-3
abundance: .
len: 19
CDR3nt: TGTGCCATCAGTGAGGGCCTGGGACTAGCGGGGGTTTCCTACAATGAGCAGTTCTTC
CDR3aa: CAISEGLGLAGVSYNEQFF

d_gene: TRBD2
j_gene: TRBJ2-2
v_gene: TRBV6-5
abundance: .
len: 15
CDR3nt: TGTGCCAGCACGACTAGCGGGGGGGCTACCGGGGAGCTGTTTTTT
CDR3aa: CASTTSGGATGELFF

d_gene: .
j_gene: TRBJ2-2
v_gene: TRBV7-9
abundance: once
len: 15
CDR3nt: TGTGCCAGCAGCTTAGACCAGGTTAACACCGGGGAGCTGTTTTTT
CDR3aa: CASSLDQVNTGELFF

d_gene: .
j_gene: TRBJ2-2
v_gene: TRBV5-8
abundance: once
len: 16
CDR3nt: TGTGCCAGCAGCCCACGGTGGGATAGGGGGACCGGGGAGCTGTTTTTT
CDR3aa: CASSPRWDRGTGELFF

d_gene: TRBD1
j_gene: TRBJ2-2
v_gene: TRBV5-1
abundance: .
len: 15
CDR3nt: TGCGCCAGCAGCCTAATAGGGGGCCACACCGGGGAGCTGTTTTTT
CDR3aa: CASSLIGGHTGELFF

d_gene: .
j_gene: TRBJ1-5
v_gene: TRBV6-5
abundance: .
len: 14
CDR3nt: TGTGCCAGCAGACTCCGACAGTCTAATCAGCCCCAGCATTTT
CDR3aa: CASRLRQSNQPQHF

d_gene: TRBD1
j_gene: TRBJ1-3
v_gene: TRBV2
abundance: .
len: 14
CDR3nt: TGTGCCAGCAGGGGACAGGTCTCTGGAAACACCATATATTTT
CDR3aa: CASRGQVSGNTIYF

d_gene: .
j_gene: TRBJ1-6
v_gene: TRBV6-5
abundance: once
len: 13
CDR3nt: TGTGCCAGCTTCGGCAGGCCTAATTCACCCCTCCACTTT
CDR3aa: CASFGRPNSPLHF

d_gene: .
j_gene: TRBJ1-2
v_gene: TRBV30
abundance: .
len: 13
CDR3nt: TGTGCCTGGAGTCCTGGGCCTGACTATGGCTACACCTTC
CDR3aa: CAWSPGPDYGYTF

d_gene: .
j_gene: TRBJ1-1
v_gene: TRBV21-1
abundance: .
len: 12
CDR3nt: TGTGCCAGCAGCAAGCGACAGGGGGAGGCTTTCTTT
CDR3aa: CASSKRQGEAFF

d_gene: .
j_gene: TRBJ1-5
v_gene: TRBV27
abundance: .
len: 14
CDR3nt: TGTGCCAGCAGTTTATCATGGAGGGGCGAGCCCCAGCATTTT
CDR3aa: CASSLSWRGEPQHF

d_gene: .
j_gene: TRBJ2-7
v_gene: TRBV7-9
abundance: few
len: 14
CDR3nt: TGTGCCAGCAGCTTAGCCCCCCCTTCCTACGAGCAGTACTTC
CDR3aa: CASSLAPPSYEQYF

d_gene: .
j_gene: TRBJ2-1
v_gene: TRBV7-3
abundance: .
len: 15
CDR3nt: TGTGCCAGCAGCTTTAGAACTAGCAATTACAATGAGCAGTTCTTC
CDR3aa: CASSFRTSNYNEQFF

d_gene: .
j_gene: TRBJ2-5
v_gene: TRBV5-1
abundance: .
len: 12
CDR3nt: TGCGCCAGCAGCCGGGGCCAAGAGACCCAGTACTTC
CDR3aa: CASSRGQETQYF

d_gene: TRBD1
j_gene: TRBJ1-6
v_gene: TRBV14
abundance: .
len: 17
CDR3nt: TGTGCCAGCAGCCCCCGACAGGGGGCGAATGGGAATTCACCCCTCCACTTT
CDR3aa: CASSPRQGANGNSPLHF

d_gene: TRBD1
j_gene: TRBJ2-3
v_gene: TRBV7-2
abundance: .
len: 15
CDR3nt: TGTGCCAGCAGCCCAGGGGGCGGTCGGCCAGATACGCAGTATTTT
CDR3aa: CASSPGGGRPDTQYF

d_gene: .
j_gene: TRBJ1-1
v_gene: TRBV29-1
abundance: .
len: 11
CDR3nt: TGCACCTTTGTCCGAGGGACTGAAGCTTTCTTT
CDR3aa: CTFVRGTEAFF

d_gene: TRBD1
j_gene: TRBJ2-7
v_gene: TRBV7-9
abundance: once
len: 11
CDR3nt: TGTGCCAGCAGCCCGGGACAGGAGCAGTACTTC
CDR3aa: CASSPGQEQYF